Below, 5 T cell receptor beta chains from the same sample are listed, as sequenced in a study of control samples from healthy donors and cancer patients. The table came from immunoSEQ multiplex PCR; TCRdb's copy has only in-frame clones and leaves some out. The repertoire includes approximately 58,000 clones, over 75% of them detected once, and about an eighth sits in the top ten. Sequencing used PBMCs. These receptors were obtained from a woman aged 60-75 years with lung cancer.

The chain employs TRBV5-4 and TRBJ2-5; tentatively, D is TRBD1 (6 bases). The V gene lost 1 base and the J gene lost 4 bases, with 17 bases spanning the gap. This CDR3 is 16 amino acids long. Germline V CDR1 and CDR2: SGHNT, YYREEE (reference sequence). CDR3 in amino acids: CASSLPTGFAGETQYF. CDR3 DNA sequence: TGTGCCAGCAGCTTGCCCACAGGGTTTGCGGGAGAGACCCAGTACTTC.

This chain joins TRBV28 and TRBJ2-7; D not certain. Between the trimmed V and J ends, which lost 1 base and 3 bases, there was a span of 4 bases. The CDR3 covers 12 residues. CDR1 and CDR2 (germline): MDHEN, SYDVKM. This CDR3 reads CASSLSDYEQYF. The CDR3 coding sequence is TGTGCCAGCAGTTTATCCGACTACGAGCAGTACTTC.

This chain uses TRBV27 with TRBJ1-5; possible D gene TRBD1, 5 bases. The CDR3 contains 14 residues. Germline CDR1 MNHEY, CDR2 SMNVEV (reference sequence). V was shortened by 4 bases and J by 6 bases, with 13 bases between the two germline ends. For the CDR3, the DNA is TGTGCCAGCAGTTGGCAGGGTCTTAGTCAGCCCCAGCATTTT. Translating gives CASSWQGLSQPQHF.

This chain uses TRBV9 with TRBJ1-1; 10 nucleotides match TRBD1. Unmatched junction bases numbered 4, after V lost 7 bases and J lost 4 bases. The CDR3 length is 13 residues. The germline gives CDR1 SGDLS, CDR2 YYNGEE. CDR3 bases: TGTGCCAGCGCAAGGACAGGGGGCACTGAAGCTTTCTTT. Translation gives CASARTGGTEAFF.

The chain is built from TRBV7-8 and TRBJ2-6; maybe TRBD2 (5 bases). CDR1 SGHVS and CDR2 FQNEAQ come from the germline V gene. V dropped 10 bases and J dropped 0 bases, with 10 bases sitting between them. The CDR3 has 14 residues. The CDR3 DNA reads as TGTGCCACACGACGGGACTCTGGGGCCAACGTCCTGACTTTC. Its protein product is CATRRDSGANVLTF.